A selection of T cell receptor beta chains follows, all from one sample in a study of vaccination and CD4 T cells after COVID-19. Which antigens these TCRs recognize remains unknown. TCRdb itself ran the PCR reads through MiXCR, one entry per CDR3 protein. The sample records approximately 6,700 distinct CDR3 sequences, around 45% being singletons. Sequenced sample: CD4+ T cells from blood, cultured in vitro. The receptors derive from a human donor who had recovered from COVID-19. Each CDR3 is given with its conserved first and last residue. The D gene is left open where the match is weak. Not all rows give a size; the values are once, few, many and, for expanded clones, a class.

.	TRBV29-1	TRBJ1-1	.	CSVVGRLNTEAFF	TGCAGCGTTGTGGGACGGTTGAACACTGAAGCTTTCTTT
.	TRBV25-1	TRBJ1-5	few	CASSEQGNQPQHF	TGTGCCAGCAGTGAGCAGGGCAATCAGCCCCAGCATTTT
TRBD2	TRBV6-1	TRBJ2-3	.	CASSEEWAGGPLSTDTQYF	TGTGCCAGCAGTGAAGAGTGGGCGGGGGGGCCCCTAAGCACAGATACGCAGTATTTT
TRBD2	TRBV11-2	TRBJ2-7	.	CASSRLAGAYEQYF	TGTGCCAGCAGCAGACTAGCGGGGGCCTACGAGCAGTACTTC
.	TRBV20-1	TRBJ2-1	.	CSASYNEQFF	TGCAGTGCTAGCTACAATGAGCAGTTCTTC
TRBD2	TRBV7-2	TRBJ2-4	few	CASSLALGGAKNIQYF	TGTGCCAGCAGCTTAGCTTTGGGAGGGGCCAAAAACATTCAGTACTTC
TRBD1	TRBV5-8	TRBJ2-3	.	CASSWDRGTDTQYF	TGTGCCAGCAGTTGGGACAGGGGCACAGATACGCAGTATTTT
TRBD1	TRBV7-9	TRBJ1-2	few	CASSSGQGGYGYTF	TGTGCCAGCAGCTCGGGACAGGGAGGCTATGGCTACACCTTC
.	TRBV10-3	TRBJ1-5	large	CAISGGGGQPQHF	TGTGCCATCAGTGGAGGGGGAGGGCAGCCCCAGCATTTT
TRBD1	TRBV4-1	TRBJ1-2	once	CASSRLQGDKRFHTF	TGCGCCAGCAGCCGGCTACAGGGGGATAAGAGGTTTCACACCTTC
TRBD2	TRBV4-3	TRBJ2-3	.	CATLKTSGTDTQYF	TGCGCCACCCTAAAGACTAGCGGCACAGATACGCAGTATTTT
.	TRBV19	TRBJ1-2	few	CASSIHGDYGYTF	TGTGCCAGTAGTATCCATGGGGACTATGGCTACACCTTC
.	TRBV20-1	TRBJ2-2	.	CSARKRDIYTGELFF	TGCAGTGCTAGAAAGAGGGACATCTACACCGGGGAGCTGTTTTTT
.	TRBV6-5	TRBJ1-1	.	CASSYSFRSAEAFF	TGTGCCAGCAGTTACTCTTTCAGGAGCGCTGAAGCTTTCTTT
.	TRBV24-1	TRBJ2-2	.	CATSDFPSGDTGELFF	TGTGCCACCAGTGATTTCCCATCAGGGGATACCGGGGAGCTGTTTTTT
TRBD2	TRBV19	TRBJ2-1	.	CASSIGTSSYNEQFF	TGTGCCAGTAGTATAGGGACTAGCTCCTACAATGAGCAGTTCTTC
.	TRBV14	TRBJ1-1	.	CASSPQTVTEAFF	TGTGCCAGCAGCCCCCAGACAGTTACTGAAGCTTTCTTT
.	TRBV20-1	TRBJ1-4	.	CSVLHSAGEKLFF	TGCAGTGTACTTCACAGCGCGGGGGAAAAACTGTTTTTT
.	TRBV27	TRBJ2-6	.	CASRGRSSGANVLTF	TGTGCCAGCAGGGGACGGAGCTCTGGGGCCAACGTCCTGACTTTC
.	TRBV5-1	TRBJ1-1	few	CASSLVGGADTEAFF	TGCGCCAGCAGCTTGGTAGGCGGCGCGGACACTGAAGCTTTCTTT
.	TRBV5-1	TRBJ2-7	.	CASRSDGYEQYF	TGCGCCAGCAGATCGGACGGCTACGAGCAGTACTTC
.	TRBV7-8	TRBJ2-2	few	CASSFLDPYTGELFF	TGTGCCAGCAGCTTCCTGGACCCCTACACCGGGGAGCTGTTTTTT
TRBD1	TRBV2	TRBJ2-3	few	CASSDRDRFSDTQYF	TGTGCCAGCAGTGACCGGGACAGATTTTCGGATACGCAGTATTTT
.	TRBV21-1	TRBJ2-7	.	CASSNVTGAPYEQYF	TGTGCCAGCAGCAATGTAACAGGGGCGCCCTACGAGCAGTACTTC
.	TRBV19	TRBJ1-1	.	CASNGGYTEAFF	TGTGCCAGTAACGGGGGGTACACTGAAGCTTTCTTT
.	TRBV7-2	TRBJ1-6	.	CASSLERGSPLHF	TGTGCCAGCAGCTTAGAAAGAGGGTCACCCCTCCACTTT
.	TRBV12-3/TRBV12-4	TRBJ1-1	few	CASKERSEAFF	TGTGCCAGCAAGGAGAGATCTGAAGCTTTCTTT
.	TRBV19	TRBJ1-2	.	CASSIQWTDYGYTF	TGTGCCAGTAGTATCCAATGGACGGACTATGGCTACACCTTC
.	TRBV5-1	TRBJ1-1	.	CASSGGQPETEAFF	TGCGCCAGCAGCGGTGGACAGCCGGAGACTGAAGCTTTCTTT
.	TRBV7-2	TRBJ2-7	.	CASSLAVPYEQYF	TGTGCCAGCAGCTTAGCGGTCCCCTACGAGCAGTACTTC
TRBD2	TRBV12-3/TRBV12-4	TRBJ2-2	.	CASRPSGGRTGELFF	TGTGCCAGCAGACCGAGCGGGGGCCGGACCGGGGAGCTGTTTTTT
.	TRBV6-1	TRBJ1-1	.	CASSSPGRTTAFF	TGTGCCAGCAGTAGCCCGGGGAGGACAACAGCTTTCTTT
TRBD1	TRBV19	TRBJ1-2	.	CASSIGQGDGYTF	TGTGCCAGTAGTATCGGACAGGGGGATGGCTACACCTTC
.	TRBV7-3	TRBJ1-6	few	CASSAGENSPLHF	TGTGCCAGCAGCGCAGGTGAAAATTCACCCCTCCACTTT
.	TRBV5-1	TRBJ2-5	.	CASSPDQETQYF	TGCGCCAGCAGCCCGGACCAAGAGACCCAGTACTTC
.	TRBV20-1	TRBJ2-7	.	CSARDPYALPYEQYF	TGCAGTGCTAGAGATCCCTATGCTCTACCCTACGAGCAGTACTTC
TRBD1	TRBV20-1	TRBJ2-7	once	CSYDRDNHEQYF	TGCAGCTACGACAGGGATAACCACGAGCAGTACTTC
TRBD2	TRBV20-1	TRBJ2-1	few	CSARDPGRGSGFYNEQFF	TGCAGTGCTAGAGATCCGGGGAGGGGTAGCGGGTTCTACAATGAGCAGTTCTTC
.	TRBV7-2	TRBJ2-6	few	CASSLERNSGANVLTF	TGTGCCAGCAGCTTAGAGAGGAACTCTGGGGCCAACGTCCTGACTTTC
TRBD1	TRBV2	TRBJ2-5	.	CASSEALWDREETQYF	TGTGCCAGCAGTGAAGCGCTTTGGGACAGGGAAGAGACCCAGTACTTC
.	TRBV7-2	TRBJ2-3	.	CASSLEGGAPTQYF	TGTGCCAGCAGCTTAGAGGGCGGGGCCCCTACGCAGTATTTT
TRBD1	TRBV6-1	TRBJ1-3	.	CASIFMTGGNWNTIYF	TGTGCCAGCATTTTCATGACAGGGGGAAATTGGAACACCATATATTTT
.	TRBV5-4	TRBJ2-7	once	CASSLGANSYEQYF	TGTGCCAGCAGCTTGGGGGCGAACTCCTACGAGCAGTACTTC
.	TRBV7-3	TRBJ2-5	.	CASSYGRGETQYF	TGTGCCAGCAGCTATGGGCGCGGGGAGACCCAGTACTTC
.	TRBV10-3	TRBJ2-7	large	CAISEGDEQYF	TGTGCCATCAGTGAGGGTGACGAGCAGTACTTC
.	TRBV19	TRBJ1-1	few	CASSIRQGGWAFF	TGTGCCAGTAGTATCAGGCAGGGTGGGTGGGCTTTCTTT
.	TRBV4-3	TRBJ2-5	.	CASSQDWPGTQYF	TGCGCCAGCAGCCAAGATTGGCCGGGGACCCAGTACTTC
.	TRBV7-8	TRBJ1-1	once	CASSQPGQNTEAFF	TGTGCCAGCAGTCAACCAGGGCAGAACACTGAAGCTTTCTTT
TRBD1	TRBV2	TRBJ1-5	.	CASSGQGTYQPQHF	TGTGCCAGCAGTGGACAGGGTACATATCAGCCCCAGCATTTT
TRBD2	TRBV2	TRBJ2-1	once	CASRLAGARGSYNERFF	TGTGCCAGCAGGCTAGCGGGGGCCCGGGGCTCCTACAATGAGCGGTTCTTC
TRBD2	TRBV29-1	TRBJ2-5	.	CSVEGLASGGSTQETQYF	TGCAGCGTTGAAGGGCTGGCTAGCGGGGGATCTACCCAAGAGACCCAGTACTTC
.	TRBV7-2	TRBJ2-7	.	CASSLVWTAEEQYF	TGTGCCAGCAGCTTAGTCTGGACCGCCGAGGAGCAGTACTTC
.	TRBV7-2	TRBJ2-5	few	CASSRASKETQYF	TGTGCCAGCAGCCGAGCCTCTAAAGAGACCCAGTACTTC
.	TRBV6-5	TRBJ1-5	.	CASSYTGLRSNQPQHF	TGTGCCAGCAGTTACACAGGTCTTCGATCGAATCAGCCCCAGCATTTT